The rows below give T cell receptor beta chains drawn from one sample of a study of T cell responses to AZD1222 COVID-19 vaccine. The repertoire was sequenced with immunoSEQ multiplex PCR; TCRdb's copy has only in-frame clones and lacks some. The sample yields 250,000 to 300,000 clones, around 93% seen once. The sequencing here drew on peripheral blood, taken 28 days after the second AZD1222 dose. The receptors come from an adult who received the AZD1222 COVID-19 vaccine. Each CDR3 is given with its conserved first and last residue. D genes are given only for firm matches. Expanded clones get a size class; other rows say once, few or many, or leave the size out.

D: NA
size: NA
J: TRBJ1-5
V: TRBV3-1/TRBV3-2
DNA: TGTGCCAGCGCCCCAGGGCATAGCAATCAGCCCCAGCATTTT
CDR3: CASAPGHSNQPQHF

D: NA
size: NA
J: TRBJ2-7
V: TRBV20-1
DNA: TGCAGTGCGGGGGGGCTAGAGCAGTACTTC
CDR3: CSAGGLEQYF

D: TRBD2
size: NA
J: TRBJ2-2
V: TRBV9
DNA: TGTGCCAGCAGCGGGGCGGGAGCCGGGGAGCTGTTTTTT
CDR3: CASSGAGAGELFF

D: TRBD2
size: NA
J: TRBJ2-7
V: TRBV2
DNA: TGTGCCAGCAGTGAAGACACTAGCGCCCCAGCGGCCGAGCAGTACTTC
CDR3: CASSEDTSAPAAEQYF

D: NA
size: few
J: TRBJ2-5
V: TRBV5-1
DNA: TGCGCCAGCAGCTCCCTACACAGGGCCCAAGAGACCCAGTACTTC
CDR3: CASSSLHRAQETQYF

D: NA
size: NA
J: TRBJ2-5
V: TRBV11-2
DNA: TGTGCCAGCAGAAGAGGTATACAGGAGACCCAGTACTTC
CDR3: CASRRGIQETQYF

D: NA
size: NA
J: TRBJ1-2
V: TRBV5-1
DNA: TGCGCCAGCAGCTCCCCGTCGGGCAGAAGGTATGGCTACACCTTC
CDR3: CASSSPSGRRYGYTF

D: NA
size: NA
J: TRBJ2-5
V: TRBV2
DNA: TGTGCCAGCAGTGGACTCCTAGAGACCCAGTACTTC
CDR3: CASSGLLETQYF

D: NA
size: once
J: TRBJ1-5
V: TRBV5-5
DNA: TGTGCCAGCAGCTTTGGGGAATACTATAGCAATCAGCCCCAGCATTTT
CDR3: CASSFGEYYSNQPQHF

D: NA
size: NA
J: TRBJ2-7
V: TRBV3-1/TRBV3-2
DNA: TGTGCCAGCCACGGACCCGTTGGGTACGAGCAGTACTTC
CDR3: CASHGPVGYEQYF

D: NA
size: NA
J: TRBJ1-3
V: TRBV6-5
DNA: TGTGCCAGCAGCTACCTCAGGGGCTCTGGAAACACCATATATTTT
CDR3: CASSYLRGSGNTIYF

D: NA
size: NA
J: TRBJ2-3
V: TRBV15
DNA: TGTGCCACCAGCAGAGATCCCACAGATACGCAGTATTTT
CDR3: CATSRDPTDTQYF

D: NA
size: once
J: TRBJ1-3
V: TRBV2
DNA: TGTGCCAGCAGTGCACTGGACAGAGCTGGAAACACCATATATTTT
CDR3: CASSALDRAGNTIYF

D: NA
size: NA
J: TRBJ2-5
V: TRBV20-1
DNA: TGCAGTGCTTACTCACAAGAGACCCAGTACTTC
CDR3: CSAYSQETQYF

D: NA
size: NA
J: TRBJ2-7
V: TRBV9
DNA: TGTGCCAGTTCTGGGGGCAACCCCCGGGATAGCTCCTACGAGCAGTACTTC
CDR3: CASSGGNPRDSSYEQYF

D: NA
size: NA
J: TRBJ2-1
V: TRBV5-1
DNA: TGCGCCAGCAGCTCCGGGTCGGGGGGCCGCAATGAGCAGTTCTTC
CDR3: CASSSGSGGRNEQFF

D: NA
size: NA
J: TRBJ1-5
V: TRBV7-2
DNA: TGTGCCAGCAGCCCCAGGGTCAACCAGCCCCAGCATTTT
CDR3: CASSPRVNQPQHF

D: NA
size: NA
J: TRBJ2-1
V: TRBV5-4
DNA: TGTGCCAGCACCCGAGGGGGGGGCCAAAACTCCTATGAGCAGTTCTTC
CDR3: CASTRGGGQNSYEQFF

D: TRBD1
size: NA
J: TRBJ1-1
V: TRBV2
DNA: TGTGCCAGTTATGGACAGGCTCGCGCTGAAGCTTTCTTT
CDR3: CASYGQARAEAFF

D: NA
size: once
J: TRBJ1-1
V: TRBV20-1
DNA: TGCAGTGCTCTTATAACTGAAGCTTTCTTT
CDR3: CSALITEAFF

D: NA
size: NA
J: TRBJ1-1
V: TRBV25-1
DNA: TGTGCCAGCAGTGAAAGCAAATCCACTGAAGCTTTCTTT
CDR3: CASSESKSTEAFF

D: NA
size: few
J: TRBJ1-1
V: TRBV29-1
DNA: TGCAGCGTTGAAAGCACAGCTCGTCCGGAAGCTTTCTTT
CDR3: CSVESTARPEAFF

D: NA
size: NA
J: TRBJ2-2
V: TRBV11-2
DNA: TGTGCCAGCAGCTCCAGATCACTGAACACCGGGGAGCTGTTTTTT
CDR3: CASSSRSLNTGELFF

D: NA
size: NA
J: TRBJ1-2
V: TRBV15
DNA: TGTGCCACCAGCTTTCGGACAGCGCCGGAAGGCTACACCTTC
CDR3: CATSFRTAPEGYTF

D: NA
size: once
J: TRBJ2-3
V: TRBV7-2
DNA: TGTGCCAGCAGCTTACCAACAGATACGCAGTATTTT
CDR3: CASSLPTDTQYF

D: TRBD1
size: NA
J: TRBJ1-3
V: TRBV23-1
DNA: TGCGCCAGCAGACCTAAGGGGGACAGGACTACTTCACCTGGAAACACCATATATTTT
CDR3: CASRPKGDRTTSPGNTIYF

D: NA
size: NA
J: TRBJ1-3
V: TRBV5-5
DNA: TGTGCCAGCAGCTCGCAGGCCCACTCTGGAAACACCATATATTTT
CDR3: CASSSQAHSGNTIYF

D: NA
size: NA
J: TRBJ1-1
V: TRBV28
DNA: TGTGCCAGCAGTCCCGCGGGGGGCGGCAGGGGGAACACTGAAGCTTTCTTT
CDR3: CASSPAGGGRGNTEAFF

D: NA
size: NA
J: TRBJ1-2
V: TRBV7-6
DNA: TGTGCCAGCAGCTCCGCCCCCCCAGGGGATCATGGCTACACCTTC
CDR3: CASSSAPPGDHGYTF

D: NA
size: NA
J: TRBJ1-4
V: TRBV4-2
DNA: TGTGCCAGCAGCCAAGGGACGGGATGGGGCGAAAAACTGTTTTTT
CDR3: CASSQGTGWGEKLFF

D: NA
size: NA
J: TRBJ1-4
V: TRBV5-1
DNA: TGCGCCAGCAGCTTAGAGTTGGGGGATGAAAAACTGTTTTTT
CDR3: CASSLELGDEKLFF

D: NA
size: NA
J: TRBJ1-5
V: TRBV19
DNA: TGTGCCAGTAGTCATGGGACATTAAGCAATCAGCCCCAGCATTTT
CDR3: CASSHGTLSNQPQHF

D: NA
size: NA
J: TRBJ1-1
V: TRBV5-1
DNA: TGCGCCAGCAGCCCTGGCGGGTCAGCCAACACTGAAGCTTTCTTT
CDR3: CASSPGGSANTEAFF

D: NA
size: NA
J: TRBJ2-3
V: TRBV13
DNA: TGTGCCAGCAGCTACGGGGCGGAGGGAGATACGCAGTATTTT
CDR3: CASSYGAEGDTQYF

D: NA
size: NA
J: TRBJ1-4
V: TRBV27
DNA: TGTGCCAGCAGCCCTAGGCCGATTGAAAAACTGTTTTTT
CDR3: CASSPRPIEKLFF

D: TRBD2
size: NA
J: TRBJ2-7
V: TRBV5-6
DNA: TGTGCCAGCAGCTTGGCCGGGACTAGCGGGTATTACGAGCAGTACTTC
CDR3: CASSLAGTSGYYEQYF

D: TRBD1
size: once
J: TRBJ1-1
V: TRBV5-1
DNA: TGCGCCAGCAGCCCGGGACAGATGAACACTGAAGCTTTCTTT
CDR3: CASSPGQMNTEAFF